These 25 T cell receptor beta chains share one sample of origin, sequenced in a study of preoperative IRX-2 immunotherapy in early breast cancer. As for treatment: preoperative locoregional IRX-2 cytokine immunotherapy. Profiling relied on immunoSEQ multiplex PCR, and the TCRdb table lists in-frame clones only, not all of them. The data hold under 30,000 clones, with 85% to 90% observed a single time. This specimen consisted of tumor tissue, obtained after IRX-2 immunotherapy. The receptors here all came from a human donor with breast cancer.

CDR3 DNA sequence: TGTGCCACGTCACAGAAAGGGGGTTCCTACGAGCAGTACTTC. It codes for CATSQKGGSYEQYF. The chain joins TRBV6-5 to TRBJ2-5, with TRBD1 as a possible D gene (6 bases). The J call may be faulty, since TRBJ2-7 better matches the DNA end. This CDR3 is built from 14 residues. Germline V gives CDR1 MNHEY, CDR2 SVGAGI.

The rearrangement uses TRBV7-9 and TRBJ2-5; TRBD2 agrees at 12 bases. The germline V gene has CDR1 SEHNR and CDR2 FQNEAQ (reference sequence). The junction had 5 bases not matched to a gene; V was cut back by 1 base and J by 5 bases. The CDR3 loop spans 16 amino acids. This CDR3 is CASSLVTSGGSETQYF. Written as DNA, the CDR3 is TGTGCCAGCAGCTTAGTAACTAGCGGGGGGTCGGAGACCCAGTACTTC.

The chain links TRBV5-5 to TRBJ2-1; D not certain. V lost 0 bases and J 2 bases, leaving 3 bases between the germline ends. This CDR3 is built from 13 residues. CDR1 is SGHKS, CDR2 YYEKEE, per germline (reference sequence). The CDR3 DNA reads TGTGCCAGCAGCTTGGAGGCCTACAATGAGCAGTTCTTC. It yields the protein CASSLEAYNEQFF.

This chain connects TRBV19 to TRBJ2-2, with TRBD1 identical over 8 bases. CDR3 length: 18 residues. Germline CDR1 is LNHDA and CDR2 is SQIVND (reference sequence). The J segment lost 5 bases and the V segment lost 3 bases, leaving 14 bases of the junction unmatched. CDR3 DNA sequence: TGTGCCAGTAGTATTTCGGTCCTAGGACAGGGAGGAACCGGGGAGCTGTTTTTT. Protein sequence: CASSISVLGQGGTGELFF.

The V call is TRBV29-1, the J call TRBJ1-5, with D hard to call. The germline V and J ends were trimmed by 4 bases and 4 bases, with 14 bases remaining between them. The CDR3 totals 14 residues. Germline V gives CDR1 SQVTM, CDR2 ANQGSEA. CDR3 amino acids: CSVGAGYGNQPQHF. The CDR3 nucleotides read TGCAGCGTTGGAGCTGGATACGGGAATCAGCCCCAGCATTTT.

The rearrangement joins TRBV18 to TRBJ2-5; 8 bases align to TRBD2. Germline-derived CDR1 and CDR2 are KGHSH and LQKENI. The CDR3 has 19 amino acids. Trimming at V came to 1 base and at J to 7 bases, leaving 20 bases not matched to a gene. DNA for the CDR3: TGTGCCAGCTCACCACGGGGTTCGAGCGGGGGACAACAAGTTGGGACCCAGTACTTC. It is translated as CASSPRGSSGGQQVGTQYF.

The chain has TRBV5-6 and TRBJ2-3; 10 positions match TRBD2. Looked up from germline, CDR1 is SGHDT and CDR2 is YYEEEE. This CDR3 spans 15 amino acids. V shed 4 bases and J 11 bases; nucleotides not matched to a gene: 13. The CDR3: CASSHSGGQTYRQYF. CDR3 in DNA: TGTGCCAGCAGCCATAGCGGGGGGCAGACCTACAGGCAGTATTTT.

This clone occurred a few times. CDR3 amino acids: CASSESQGLTRNSPLHF. The CDR3 bases are TGTGCCAGCAGTGAATCTCAGGGCCTGACTCGGAATTCACCCCTCCACTTT. V gene TRBV25-1 combines with J gene TRBJ1-6; possibly TRBD1 for D (5 bases). V gave up 1 base and J gave up 7 bases, with 17 bases separating them. Germline V gene data show CDR1 as MGHDK and CDR2 as SYGVNS. CDR3 size: 17 residues.

This clone was counted between two and nine times. The V gene is TRBV6-1, the J gene TRBJ2-7, with D hard to call. Deletions cut 6 bases from V and 4 bases from J, with 10 bases between. Germline V gene lookup returns CDR1 MNHNS and CDR2 SASEGT. CDR3 length: 12 amino acids. This CDR3 is CASRETVYEQYV. CDR3 in DNA: TGTGCCAGCAGAGAGACCGTTTACGAGCAGTACGTC.

This clone was seen more than once but under ten times. The chain has TRBV10-3 and TRBJ2-4, with D tentatively TRBD1 or TRBD2 (5 bases each). The V and J ends lost 4 bases and 7 bases respectively, with 14 bases between them. The CDR3 spans 14 residues. Germline CDR1 ENHRY, CDR2 SYGVKD. CDR3 in DNA: TGTGCCATCAGTGTAGAGGGGATGCAGAACATTCAGTACTTC. This translates into CAISVEGMQNIQYF.

V gene TRBV12-5 combines with J gene TRBJ1-3, with 9 bases identical to TRBD1. The CDR3 length is 17 residues. Germline lookup yields CDR1 LGHNT and CDR2 FRNRAP. V lost 0 bases, J lost 1 base, and 4 bases stayed unmatched. The CDR3 nucleotides read TGTGCTAGTGGTTTGGTACGACAGGGGGGTTCTGGAAACACCATATATTTT. Protein product: CASGLVRQGGSGNTIYF.

The chain is built from TRBV11-1 and TRBJ2-5; D gene unclear. Germline CDR1 SGHAT, CDR2 FQDESV (reference sequence). There are 14 residues in the CDR3. Trimming removed 5 bases at V and 7 bases at J, with 17 bases between. CDR3 nucleotide sequence: TGTGCCAGCAGCATGAGACAAACCTTCGGGACCCAGTACTTC. Its protein product is CASSMRQTFGTQYF.

This chain joins TRBV6-1 and TRBJ2-2; no definite D call. V was cut by 5 bases and J by 0 bases, with 7 bases left in between. Germline CDR1 is MNHNS and CDR2 is SASEGT. This CDR3 spans 14 amino acids. The CDR3 sequence: CASSKVTNTGELFF. The CDR3 DNA reads as TGTGCCAGCAGTAAAGTCACGAACACCGGGGAGCTGTTTTTT.

This chain joins TRBV4-1 and TRBJ2-3; 7 bases match TRBD1. This CDR3 has 15 amino acids. The ends lost 6 bases at V and 2 bases at J; junction bases unmatched: 8. Germline loops: CDR1 MGHRA, CDR2 YSYEKL. CDR3 sequence reads: CASSQDRRSTDTQYF. The DNA for the CDR3 is TGCGCCAGCAGTCAGGACAGGAGATCCACAGATACGCAGTATTTT.

The chain carries TRBV7-9 and TRBJ1-6; TRBD1 is a possible D gene (6 bases). V lost 5 bases and J lost 7, with 18 bases in between. Germline CDR1 reads SEHNR; CDR2 reads FQNEAQ (reference sequence). The CDR3 totals 16 residues. The CDR3 DNA reads TGTGCCAGCAGCCCCTCGGGGGCAGGGGACAATTCACCCCTCCACTTT. Its protein is CASSPSGAGDNSPLHF. The variable domain in full, completed from reference TRBV7-9 and TRBJ1-6, reads DTGVSQNPRHKITKRGQNVTFRCDPISEHNRLYWYRQTLGQGPEFLTYFQNEAQLEKSRLLSDRFSAERPKGSFSTLEIQRTEQGDSAMYLCASSPSGAGDNSPLHFGNGTRLTVT.

This clone was seen a few times. The rearrangement uses TRBV18 and TRBJ1-2, with D possibly TRBD1 on 6 matching bases. Trimming stripped 3 bases from V and 6 bases from J, with 14 bases between. The CDR3 runs 14 residues. The germline gives CDR1 KGHSH, CDR2 LQKENI. CDR3 coding DNA: TGTGCCAGCTCACCGAACCGGGACAACAATGGCTACACCTTC. Amino acid sequence: CASSPNRDNNGYTF.

This chain connects TRBV11-2 to TRBJ1-1, with D maybe TRBD1 (6 bases). The CDR3 has 13 amino acids. The V gene lost 1 base and the J gene lost 8 bases, with 11 bases spanning the gap. Germline CDR1 SGHAT, CDR2 FQNNGV. The CDR3 loop is CASSLGGGGEAFF. CDR3 DNA sequence: TGTGCCAGCAGCTTAGGTGGAGGGGGGGAAGCTTTCTTT.

To note about this clone: The junction does not match germline at one end; this may be a read error. The same CDR3 is also encoded by other DNA sequences in this sample. This rearrangement joins TRBV6-1 to TRBJ1-1; D uncertain. Looked up from germline, CDR1 is MNHNS and CDR2 is SASEGT. The CDR3 spans 11 residues. CDR3 in amino acids: CASGEGLLAFF. DNA for the CDR3: TGTGCCAGCGGTGAAGGACTTTTGGCTTTCTTT.

This chain uses TRBV5-1 with TRBJ2-3, with 7 bases that match TRBD1. With V trimmed by 2 bases and J by 6 bases, 3 bases remained unmatched. CDR3 length: 13 residues. CDR1 SGHRS and CDR2 YFSETQ come from the germline V gene. CDR3 in DNA: TGCGCCAGCAGCTTAACAGGGGAGGATACGCAGTATTTT. This translates into CASSLTGEDTQYF.

The chain uses TRBV6-1 and TRBJ1-1; no definite D call. The length of the CDR3 is 11 residues. Deletions cut 5 bases from V and 1 base from J, with 2 bases between. CDR1 MNHNS and CDR2 SASEGT come from the germline V gene. The CDR3 DNA follows: TGTGCCAGCAGTAGGAACACTGAAGCTTTCTTT. Protein: CASSRNTEAFF.

This chain connects TRBV9 to TRBJ2-3, with TRBD2 identical over 12 bases. The CDR3 totals 17 residues. After removal of 4 bases from V and 6 bases from J, the junction contained 12 bases not matched to a gene. Germline V gives CDR1 SGDLS, CDR2 YYNGEE. In DNA, the CDR3 is TGTGCCAGCAGCACCTCCCGACTAGCGGGGGTGGGGGATACGCAGTATTTT. Protein: CASSTSRLAGVGDTQYF.

V gene TRBV5-1 combines with J gene TRBJ2-3, with 9 bases fitting TRBD1. The CDR3 has 15 residues. With V trimmed by 6 bases and J by 6 bases, 11 bases remained unmatched. The germline V gene encodes CDR1 SGHRS and CDR2 YFSETQ. CDR3 residues: CASTEDRGSGDTQYF. The CDR3 nucleotides read TGCGCCAGCACCGAAGACAGGGGGTCAGGGGATACGCAGTATTTT.

The rearrangement uses TRBV2 and TRBJ2-7; D perhaps matches TRBD2 (6 bases). Germline V CDR1 and CDR2: SNHLY, FYNNEI. The CDR3 is made up of 13 amino acids. Trimming stripped 6 bases from V and 6 bases from J, with 15 bases between. The CDR3: CASRERLVSEQYF. For the CDR3, the DNA is TGTGCCAGCAGGGAGAGACTAGTATCCGAGCAGTACTTC. Using reference TRBV2 and TRBJ2-7 for the parts outside the CDR3, the full variable domain is EPEVTQTPSHQVTQMGQEVILRCVPISNHLYFYWYRQILGQKVEFLVSFYNNEISEKSEIFDDQFSVERPDGSNFTLKIRSTKLEDSAMYFCASRERLVSEQYFGPGTRLTVT.

The V call is TRBV5-6, the J call TRBJ1-5, with D hard to call. The CDR3 contains 18 residues. CDR1 is SGHDT, CDR2 YYEEEE, per germline. Trimming pared 1 base from V and 0 bases from J, leaving 17 bases between. In DNA form, the CDR3 reads TGTGCCAGCAGCTTGTGGTACAACTGGCGGGATAGCAATCAGCCCCAGCATTTT. Protein: CASSLWYNWRDSNQPQHF.

The chain links TRBV18 to TRBJ1-1; D is unresolved. Between the trimmed V and J ends, which lost 8 bases and 0 bases, there was a span of 10 bases. Germline lookup yields CDR1 KGHSH and CDR2 LQKENI. The CDR3 totals 13 residues. The CDR3 DNA follows: TGTGCCAGCACCGAGGGTATGAACACTGAAGCTTTCTTT. This encodes CASTEGMNTEAFF.